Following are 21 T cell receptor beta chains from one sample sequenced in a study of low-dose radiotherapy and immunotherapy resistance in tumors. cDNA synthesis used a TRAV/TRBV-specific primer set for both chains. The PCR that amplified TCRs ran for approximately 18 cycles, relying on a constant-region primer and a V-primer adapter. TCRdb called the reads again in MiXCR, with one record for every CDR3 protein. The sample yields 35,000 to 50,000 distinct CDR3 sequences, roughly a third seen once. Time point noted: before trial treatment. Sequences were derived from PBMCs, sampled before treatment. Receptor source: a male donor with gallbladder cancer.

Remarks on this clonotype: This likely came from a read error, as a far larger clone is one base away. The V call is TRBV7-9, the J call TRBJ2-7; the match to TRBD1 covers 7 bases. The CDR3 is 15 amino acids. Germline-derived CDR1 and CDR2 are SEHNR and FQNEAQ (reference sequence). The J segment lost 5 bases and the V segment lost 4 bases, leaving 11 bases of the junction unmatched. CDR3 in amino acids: CASSSRQGLVHEQYF. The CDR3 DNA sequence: TGTGCCAGCAGCTCCAGACAGGGATTAGTCCACGAGCAGTACTTC.

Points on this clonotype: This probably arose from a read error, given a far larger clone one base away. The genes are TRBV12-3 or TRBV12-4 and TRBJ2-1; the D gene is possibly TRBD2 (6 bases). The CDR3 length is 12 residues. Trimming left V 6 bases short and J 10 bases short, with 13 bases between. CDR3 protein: CASSWGLREQFF. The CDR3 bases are TGTGCCAGCAGCTGGGGACTCCGCGAGCAGTTCTTC.

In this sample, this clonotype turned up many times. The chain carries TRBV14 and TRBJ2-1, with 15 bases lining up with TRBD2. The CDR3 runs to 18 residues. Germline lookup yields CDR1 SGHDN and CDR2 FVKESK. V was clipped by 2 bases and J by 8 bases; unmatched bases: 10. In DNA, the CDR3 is TGTGCCAGCAGCCAATCAAACGGACTAGCGGGGGGGCAGGATGAGCAGTTCTTC. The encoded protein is CASSQSNGLAGGQDEQFF.

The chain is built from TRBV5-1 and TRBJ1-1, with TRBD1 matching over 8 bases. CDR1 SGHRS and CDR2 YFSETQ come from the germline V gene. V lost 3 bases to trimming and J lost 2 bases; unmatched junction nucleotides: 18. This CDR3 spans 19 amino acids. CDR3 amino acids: CASSSSYLRNDRGNTEAFF. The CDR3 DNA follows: TGCGCCAGCAGCTCCTCCTACCTCCGCAATGACAGGGGAAACACTGAAGCTTTCTTT.

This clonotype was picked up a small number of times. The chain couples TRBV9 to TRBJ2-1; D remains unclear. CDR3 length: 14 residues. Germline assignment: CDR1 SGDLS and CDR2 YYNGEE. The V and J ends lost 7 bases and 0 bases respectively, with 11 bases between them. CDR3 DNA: TGTGCCAGCGGTAGTGGACGCTCCTACAATGAGCAGTTCTTC. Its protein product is CASGSGRSYNEQFF. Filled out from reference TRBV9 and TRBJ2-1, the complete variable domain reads DSGVTQTPKHLITATGQRVTLRCSPRSGDLSVYWYQQSLDQGLQFLIQYYNGEERAKGNILERFSAQQFPDLHSELNLSSLELGDSALYFCASGSGRSYNEQFFGPGTRLTVL.

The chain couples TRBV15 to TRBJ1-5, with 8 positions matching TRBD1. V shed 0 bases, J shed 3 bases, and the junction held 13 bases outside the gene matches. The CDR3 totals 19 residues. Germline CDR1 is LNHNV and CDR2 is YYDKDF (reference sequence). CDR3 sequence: CATSREGPGTGDFNQPQHF. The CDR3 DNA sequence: TGTGCCACCAGCAGAGAGGGCCCCGGGACAGGAGACTTCAATCAGCCCCAGCATTTT.

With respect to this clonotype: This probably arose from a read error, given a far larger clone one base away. The DNA of the CDR3 is TGTGCCAGCAGTTACGGGACGGGAGGGAAGGACAATGAGCAGTCCTTC. Residues: CASSYGTGGKDNEQSF. The chain carries TRBV6-5 and TRBJ2-1, with 8 nucleotides matching TRBD2. Per the germline V gene, CDR1 is MNHEY and CDR2 is SVGAGI. This CDR3 is 16 amino acids long.

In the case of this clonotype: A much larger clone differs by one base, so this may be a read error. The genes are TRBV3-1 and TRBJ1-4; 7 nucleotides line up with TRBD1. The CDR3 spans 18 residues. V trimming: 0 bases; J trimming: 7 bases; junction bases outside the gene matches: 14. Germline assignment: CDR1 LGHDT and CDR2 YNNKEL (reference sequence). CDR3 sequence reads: CASSQDQGGAHAREKLFF. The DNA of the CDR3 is TGTGCCAGCAGCCAAGACCAGGGGGGTGCCCACGCGCGTGAAAAACTGTTTTTT.

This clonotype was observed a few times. This chain's CDR3 is CASSVIAGGSYNEQFF. The CDR3 region has the DNA TGTGCCAGCAGCGTTATAGCGGGAGGCTCCTACAATGAGCAGTTCTTC. J is TRBJ2-1 and V is TRBV11-2; 10 bases agree with TRBD2. The CDR3 spans 16 residues. V lost 5 bases to trimming and J lost 0 bases; unmatched junction nucleotides: 4. The V gene's germline CDR1 is SGHAT and CDR2 FQNNGV.

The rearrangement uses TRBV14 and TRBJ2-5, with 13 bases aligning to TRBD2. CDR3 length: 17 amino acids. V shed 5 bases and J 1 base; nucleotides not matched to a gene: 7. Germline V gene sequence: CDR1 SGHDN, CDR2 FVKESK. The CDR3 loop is CASSARTSGSLQETQYF. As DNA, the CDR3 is TGTGCCAGCAGCGCGAGGACTAGCGGGAGTCTCCAAGAGACCCAGTACTTC.

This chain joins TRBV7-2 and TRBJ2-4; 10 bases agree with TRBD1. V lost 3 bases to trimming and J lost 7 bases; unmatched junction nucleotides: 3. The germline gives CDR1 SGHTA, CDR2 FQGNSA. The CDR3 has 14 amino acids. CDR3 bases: TGTGCCAGCAGCTTTGGGACAGGGGTGAACATTCAGTACTTC. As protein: CASSFGTGVNIQYF.

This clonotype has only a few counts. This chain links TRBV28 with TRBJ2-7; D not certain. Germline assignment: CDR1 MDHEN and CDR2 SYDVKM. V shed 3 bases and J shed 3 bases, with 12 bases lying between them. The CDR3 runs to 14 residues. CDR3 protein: CASSLRRAGYEQYF. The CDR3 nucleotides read TGTGCCAGCAGTTTGAGACGGGCCGGCTACGAGCAGTACTTC. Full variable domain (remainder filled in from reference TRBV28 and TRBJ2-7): DVKVTQSSRYLVKRTGEKVFLECVQDMDHENMFWYRQDPGLGLRLIYFSYDVKMKEKGDIPEGYSVSREKKERFSLILESASTNQTSMYLCASSLRRAGYEQYFGPGTRLTVT.

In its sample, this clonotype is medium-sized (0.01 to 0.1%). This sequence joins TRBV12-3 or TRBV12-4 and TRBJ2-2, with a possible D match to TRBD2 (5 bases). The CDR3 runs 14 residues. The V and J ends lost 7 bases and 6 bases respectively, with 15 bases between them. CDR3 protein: CASNPRGSPGELFF. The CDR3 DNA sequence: TGTGCCAGCAACCCCAGAGGGTCGCCCGGGGAGCTGTTTTTT.

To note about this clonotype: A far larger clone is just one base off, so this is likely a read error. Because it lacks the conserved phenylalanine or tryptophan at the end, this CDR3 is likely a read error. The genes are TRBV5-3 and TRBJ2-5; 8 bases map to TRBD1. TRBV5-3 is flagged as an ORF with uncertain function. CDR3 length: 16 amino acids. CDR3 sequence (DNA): TGTGCCAGCAGCTTGTGGAGACAGGGGTTTTGGGAGACCCAGTACTCC. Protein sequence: CASSLWRQGFWETQYS.

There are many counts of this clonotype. CDR3 in amino acids: CASRPSGFSGNTIYF. For the CDR3, the DNA is TGTGCCAGTAGGCCCTCGGGATTTTCTGGAAACACCATATATTTT. This chain joins TRBV19 and TRBJ1-3; D gene uncertain. Between the trimmed V and J ends, which lost 6 bases and 1 base, there was a span of 13 bases. CDR3 length: 15 residues. Germline loops: CDR1 LNHDA, CDR2 SQIVND (reference sequence).

Here the CDR3 DNA reads TGCGCCAGCAGCTTGGAAGGAGGCAAAGAGACCCAGTACTTC. It codes for CASSLEGGKETQYF. V is TRBV5-1 and J is TRBJ2-5; perhaps TRBD2 as D (5 bases). The CDR3 has 14 residues. Germline lookup yields CDR1 SGHRS and CDR2 YFSETQ. V was clipped by 0 bases and J by 3 bases, with 9 bases between them.

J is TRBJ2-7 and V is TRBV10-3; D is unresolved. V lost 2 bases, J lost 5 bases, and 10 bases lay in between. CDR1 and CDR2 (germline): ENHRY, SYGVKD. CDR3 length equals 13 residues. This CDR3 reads CAISELGNNEQYF. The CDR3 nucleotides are TGTGCCATCAGTGAGCTGGGTAATAACGAGCAGTACTTC.

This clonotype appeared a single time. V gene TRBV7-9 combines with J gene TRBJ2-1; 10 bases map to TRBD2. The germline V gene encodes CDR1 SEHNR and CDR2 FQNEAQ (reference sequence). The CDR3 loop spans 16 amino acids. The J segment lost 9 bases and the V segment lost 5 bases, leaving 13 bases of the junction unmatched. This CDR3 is CASSITAGGPGVEQFF. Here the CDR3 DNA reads TGTGCCAGCAGCATTACAGCGGGAGGGCCCGGAGTTGAGCAGTTCTTC.

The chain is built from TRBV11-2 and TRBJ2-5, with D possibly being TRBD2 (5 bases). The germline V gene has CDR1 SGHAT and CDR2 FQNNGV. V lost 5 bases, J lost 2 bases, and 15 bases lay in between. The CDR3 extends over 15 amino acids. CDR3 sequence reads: CASSPRRGRQETQYF. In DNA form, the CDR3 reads TGTGCCAGCAGCCCGCGTCGGGGTAGGCAAGAGACCCAGTACTTC.

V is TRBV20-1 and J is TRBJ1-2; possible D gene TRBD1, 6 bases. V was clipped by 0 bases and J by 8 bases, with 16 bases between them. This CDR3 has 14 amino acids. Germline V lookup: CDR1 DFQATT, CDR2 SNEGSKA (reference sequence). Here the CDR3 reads CSARDQRGRMGYTF. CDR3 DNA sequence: TGCAGTGCTAGAGATCAGCGGGGGCGAATGGGCTACACCTTC.

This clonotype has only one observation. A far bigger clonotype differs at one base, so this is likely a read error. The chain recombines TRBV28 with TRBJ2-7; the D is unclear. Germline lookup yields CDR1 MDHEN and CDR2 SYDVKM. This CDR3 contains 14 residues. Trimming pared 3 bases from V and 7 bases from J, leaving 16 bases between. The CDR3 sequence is CASSFVLAYNEQYF. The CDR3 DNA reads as TGTGCCAGCAGTTTCGTGTTAGCCTACAATGAGCAGTACTTC.